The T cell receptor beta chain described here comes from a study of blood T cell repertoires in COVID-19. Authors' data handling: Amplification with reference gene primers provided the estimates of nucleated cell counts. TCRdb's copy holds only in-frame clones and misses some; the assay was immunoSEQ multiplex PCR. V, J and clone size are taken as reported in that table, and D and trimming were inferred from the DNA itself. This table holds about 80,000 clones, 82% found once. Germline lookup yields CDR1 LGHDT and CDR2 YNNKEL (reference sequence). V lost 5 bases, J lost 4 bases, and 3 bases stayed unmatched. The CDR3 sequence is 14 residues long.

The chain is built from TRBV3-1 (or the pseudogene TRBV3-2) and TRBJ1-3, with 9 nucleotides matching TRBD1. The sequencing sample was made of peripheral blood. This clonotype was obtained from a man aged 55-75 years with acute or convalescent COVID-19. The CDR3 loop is CASSDRGSGNTIYF. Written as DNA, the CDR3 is TGTGCCAGCAGCGACAGGGGGTCGGGAAACACCATATATTTT.